The next 17 T cell receptor beta chains were all read from a single sample in a study of a mutant IDH1 vaccine in newly diagnosed glioma. Some clones are missing from TCRdb's copy, which holds only in-frame ones; the method was immunoSEQ multiplex PCR. Of roughly 26,000 clones listed, less than 90% were seen once; the top ten hold about a third. No antigen has been assigned to these receptors. Described time point: week 35, safety follow-up. A 20-mer mutant IDH1 peptide at 300 ug was injected subcutaneously with topical imiquimod. The specimen comprised PBMCs, sampled from a glioma patient whose treatment included an IDH1 peptide vaccine. These receptors all stem from a man aged 30 to 45 with glioma.

The chain couples TRBV7-9 to TRBJ1-1; D is uncertain. Trimming shortened V by 0 bases and J by 4 bases, and 9 bases separated the two germline ends. This CDR3 spans 14 amino acids. The germline V gene has CDR1 SEHNR and CDR2 FQNEAQ (reference sequence). For the CDR3, the DNA is TGTGCCAGCAGCTTAGCAGGGCCCGTCACTGAAGCTTTCTTT. It specifies CASSLAGPVTEAFF.

This chain uses TRBV5-8 with TRBJ1-2; D not certain. V was pared by 0 bases and J by 5 bases, with 11 bases between. The CDR3 contains 14 residues. The germline V gene has CDR1 SGHTS and CDR2 YDEGEE. CDR3 coding DNA: TGTGCCAGCAGCTTGGGGGTTGATGTATATGGCTACACCTTC. Protein: CASSLGVDVYGYTF.

The gene calls are TRBV30 and TRBJ1-3; the D gene is possibly TRBD1 (6 bases). Germline CDR1 is GTSNPN and CDR2 is SVGIG (reference sequence). Trimming cost V 4 bases and J 2 bases, with 9 bases left between them. The CDR3 runs 13 residues. CDR3 sequence (DNA): TGTGCCTGGAACAGGGCAGCTGGAAACACCATATATTTT. It is translated as CAWNRAAGNTIYF.

The V gene is TRBV9, the J gene TRBJ1-1, with D maybe TRBD1 (5 bases). In germline, CDR1 is SGDLS, CDR2 YYNGEE. V lost 1 base and J 2 bases, leaving 18 bases between the germline ends. CDR3 length equals 17 residues. The CDR3: CASSVSHTSGVNTEAFF. CDR3 coding DNA: TGTGCCAGCAGCGTATCCCATACGTCGGGGGTTAACACTGAAGCTTTCTTT.

The J gene is TRBJ2-3, the V gene TRBV5-1; D possibly matches TRBD1 or TRBD2 (6 bases each). The germline V gene has CDR1 SGHRS and CDR2 YFSETQ. V shed 5 bases and J shed 1 base, with 14 bases lying between them. There are 15 residues in the CDR3. In DNA, the CDR3 is TGCGCCAGCAGTTCACAGGGCGGGGGCACAGATACGCAGTATTTT. The encoded protein is CASSSQGGGTDTQYF.

The chain is built from TRBV19 and TRBJ1-5; 8 bases align to TRBD1. Per the germline V gene, CDR1 is LNHDA and CDR2 is SQIVND (reference sequence). This CDR3 is built from 15 residues. The ends lost 6 bases at V and 3 bases at J; junction bases unmatched: 7. The DNA of the CDR3 is TGTGCCAGTAGAAGTTGGACAGGGACCAATCAGCCCCAGCATTTT. It codes for CASRSWTGTNQPQHF.

The CDR3 bases are TGCGCCAGCAGCTCCGGGACAGGGGAAGAAGAAGCTTTCTTT. Its protein product is CASSSGTGEEEAFF. The V gene is TRBV5-1, the J gene TRBJ1-1, with 10 positions matching TRBD1. From germline, CDR1 is SGHRS and CDR2 YFSETQ. The CDR3 has 14 residues. V lost 3 bases, J lost 8 bases, and 7 bases stayed unmatched.

The chain employs TRBV5-1 and TRBJ1-6, with 7 bases aligning to TRBD1. This CDR3 contains 14 residues. V lost 4 bases and J lost 7; bases outside the gene matches: 5. The V gene's germline CDR1 is SGHRS and CDR2 YFSETQ. CDR3 nucleotide sequence: TGCGCCAGCAGCAGTTCAGGGGGAAATTCACCCCTCCACTTT. Its protein product is CASSSSGGNSPLHF.

This chain connects TRBV4-3 to TRBJ2-1; possible D gene TRBD2, 5 bases. CDR1 is LGHNA and CDR2 is YSLEER in the germline V gene. Between the trimmed V and J ends, which lost 0 bases and 4 bases, there was a span of 16 bases. This CDR3 has 17 amino acids. CDR3 region: CASSQEGPGYEYNEQFF. The CDR3 nucleotides read TGCGCCAGCAGCCAAGAAGGTCCGGGGTACGAATACAATGAGCAGTTCTTC.

V gene TRBV5-5 combines with J gene TRBJ2-5; D unclear. CDR3 length: 14 residues. The germline V gene has CDR1 SGHKS and CDR2 YYEKEE (reference sequence). Trimming removed 2 bases at V and 3 bases at J, with 11 bases between. The chain's CDR3 is CASSFIQSKETQYF. The CDR3 bases are TGTGCCAGCAGCTTCATCCAGTCGAAAGAGACCCAGTACTTC.

This chain joins TRBV6-1 and TRBJ2-5; 11 positions match TRBD2. This CDR3 is built from 16 residues. V was pared by 3 bases and J by 2 bases, with 5 bases of the junction left unmatched. Germline V lookup: CDR1 MNHNS, CDR2 SASEGT. CDR3 sequence (DNA): TGTGCCAGCAGTGATCGTTGGACTAGCGGGCAAGAGACCCAGTACTTC. The encoded protein is CASSDRWTSGQETQYF.

J is TRBJ1-4 and V is TRBV5-6; D gene ambiguous. There are 15 residues in the CDR3. Deletions cut 4 bases from V and 5 bases from J, with 15 bases between. From germline, CDR1 is SGHDT and CDR2 YYEEEE. The CDR3 region has the DNA TGTGCCAGCAGCCTCCGCGGGCAAGAGAATGAAAAACTGTTTTTT. It specifies CASSLRGQENEKLFF.

The chain has TRBV4-1 and TRBJ1-1, with D tentatively TRBD1 (5 bases). CDR1 is MGHRA and CDR2 is YSYEKL in the germline V gene. The V gene lost 5 bases and the J gene lost 0 bases, with 13 bases spanning the gap. This CDR3 region has 15 residues. The CDR3 region has the DNA TGCGCCAGCAGCGCCGGGACCATCATGAACACTGAAGCTTTCTTT. It encodes CASSAGTIMNTEAFF.

V is TRBV30 and J is TRBJ1-2; 11 positions match TRBD1. The CDR3 is 15 residues long. Germline V gene lookup returns CDR1 GTSNPN and CDR2 SVGIG (reference sequence). V gave up 1 base and J gave up 4 bases; unmatched junction bases: 5. This chain's CDR3 is CAWSGGQGASYGYTF. In nucleotides, the CDR3 is TGTGCCTGGAGTGGAGGACAGGGGGCTTCCTATGGCTACACCTTC.

This chain links TRBV2 with TRBJ2-7, with D unresolved. Germline values: CDR1 SNHLY, CDR2 FYNNEI. The CDR3 loop spans 14 amino acids. V shed 4 bases and J shed 6 bases, with 16 bases lying between them. The CDR3: CASSVSTQRIEQYF. The DNA for the CDR3 is TGTGCCAGCAGTGTGAGCACGCAAAGGATCGAGCAGTACTTC.

CDR3 region: CASSLIRNNEQFF. CDR3 sequence (DNA): TGTGCCAGCAGTTTAATTCGAAACAATGAGCAGTTCTTC. The chain carries TRBV27 and TRBJ2-1, with no clear D. The CDR3 runs 13 residues. Trimming left V 2 bases short and J 5 bases short, with 7 bases between. Germline values: CDR1 MNHEY, CDR2 SMNVEV (reference sequence).

The J gene is TRBJ2-3, the V gene TRBV10-3; 15 bases are shared with TRBD2. V was clipped by 6 bases and J by 3 bases; unmatched bases: 4. The V gene's germline CDR1 is ENHRY and CDR2 SYGVKD. This CDR3 is 16 amino acids long. The CDR3 reads CAIRGTSGGQTDTQYF. CDR3 DNA sequence: TGTGCCATCAGGGGGACTAGCGGGGGGCAAACAGATACGCAGTATTTT.